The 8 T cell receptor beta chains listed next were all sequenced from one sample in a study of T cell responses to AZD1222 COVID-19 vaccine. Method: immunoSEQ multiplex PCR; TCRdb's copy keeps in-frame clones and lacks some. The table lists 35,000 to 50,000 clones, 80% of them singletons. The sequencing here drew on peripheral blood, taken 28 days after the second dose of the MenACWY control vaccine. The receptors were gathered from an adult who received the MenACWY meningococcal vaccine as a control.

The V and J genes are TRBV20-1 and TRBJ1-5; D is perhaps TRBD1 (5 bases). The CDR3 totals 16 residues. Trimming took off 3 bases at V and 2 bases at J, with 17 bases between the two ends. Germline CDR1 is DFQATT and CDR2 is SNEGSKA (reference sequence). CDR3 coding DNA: TGCAGTGCTAGTAAGGGGAACCCGACGGGCAATCAGCCCCAGCATTTT. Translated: CSASKGNPTGNQPQHF.

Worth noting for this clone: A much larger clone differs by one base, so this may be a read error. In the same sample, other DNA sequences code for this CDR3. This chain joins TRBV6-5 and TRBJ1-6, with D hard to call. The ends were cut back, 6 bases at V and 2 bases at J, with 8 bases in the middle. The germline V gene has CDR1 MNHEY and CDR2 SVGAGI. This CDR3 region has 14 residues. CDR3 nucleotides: TGTGCCAGCAGCGCCGGACCCTATAATTCACCCCTCCACTTT. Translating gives CASSAGPYNSPLHF.

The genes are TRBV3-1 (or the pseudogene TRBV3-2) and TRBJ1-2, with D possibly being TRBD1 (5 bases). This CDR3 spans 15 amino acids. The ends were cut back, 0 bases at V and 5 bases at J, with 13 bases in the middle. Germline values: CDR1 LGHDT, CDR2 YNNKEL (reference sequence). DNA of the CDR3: TGTGCCAGCAGCCAAGATGTGGGACGGACATATGGCTACACCTTC. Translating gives CASSQDVGRTYGYTF.

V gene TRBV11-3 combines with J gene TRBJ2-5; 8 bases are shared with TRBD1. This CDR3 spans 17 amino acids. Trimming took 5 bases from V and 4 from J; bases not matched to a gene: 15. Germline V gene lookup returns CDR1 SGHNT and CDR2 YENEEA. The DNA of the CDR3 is TGTGCCAGCAGCGCCCGGGGTCCAGGGGGCTTGGGAGAGACCCAGTACTTC. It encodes CASSARGPGGLGETQYF.

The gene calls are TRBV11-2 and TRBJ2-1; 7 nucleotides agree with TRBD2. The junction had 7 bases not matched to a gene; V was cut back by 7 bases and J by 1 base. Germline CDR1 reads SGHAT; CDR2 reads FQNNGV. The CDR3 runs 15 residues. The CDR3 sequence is CASTSSGRSYNEQFF. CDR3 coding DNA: TGTGCCAGCACCAGTAGCGGGCGATCCTACAATGAGCAGTTCTTC.

The chain's CDR3 is CASSLRRGLGNTIYF. The DNA for the CDR3 is TGTGCCAGCAGCCTGCGCAGGGGGCTTGGAAACACCATATATTTT. The chain is built from TRBV5-6 and TRBJ1-3, with 8 bases fitting TRBD1. The ends lost 4 bases at V and 3 bases at J; junction bases unmatched: 6. This CDR3 spans 15 amino acids. Germline-derived CDR1 and CDR2 are SGHDT and YYEEEE. Full variable domain (remainder filled in from reference TRBV5-6 and TRBJ1-3): DAGVTQSPTHLIKTRGQQVTLRCSPKSGHDTVSWYQQALGQGPQFIFQYYEEEERQRGNFPDRFSGHQFPNYSSELNVNALLLGDSALYLCASSLRRGLGNTIYFGEGSWLTVV.

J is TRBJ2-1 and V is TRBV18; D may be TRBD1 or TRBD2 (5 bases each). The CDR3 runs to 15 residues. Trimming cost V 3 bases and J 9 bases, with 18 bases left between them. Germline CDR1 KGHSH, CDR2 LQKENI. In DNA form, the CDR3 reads TGTGCCAGCTCACCCCCGGGTCGGGACGGGATTGAGCAGTTCTTC. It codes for CASSPPGRDGIEQFF.

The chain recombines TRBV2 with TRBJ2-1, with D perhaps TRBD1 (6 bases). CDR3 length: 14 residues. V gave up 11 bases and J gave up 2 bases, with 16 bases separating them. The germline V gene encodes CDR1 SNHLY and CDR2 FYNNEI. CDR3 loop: CAASFGQTYNEQFF. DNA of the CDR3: TGTGCCGCCTCATTTGGACAGACCTACAATGAGCAGTTCTTC.